These T cell receptor beta chains were read from a single sample in a study of OX40 agonist ivuxolimab in advanced cancers. Produced via immunoSEQ multiplex PCR; TCRdb's table is partial and in-frame only. The repertoire consists of tens of thousands of clones, with more than 85% occurring once and the leading ten covering roughly 0.45%. This specimen consisted of CD4+ or CD8+ T cells sorted from blood, obtained in a trial of the OX40 agonist ivuxolimab. The source is an adult with an advanced solid tumor such as melanoma, head and neck, liver or kidney cancer. The CDR3 runs from the conserved cysteine through the conserved F or W. Each record gives: V gene, D gene, clone size, J gene, CDR3 DNA, CDR3 protein. A D gene is named only where the DNA matches it firmly. Size tells how often a clone was seen (once, few, many) or the class of an expanded clone, and some rows leave it out.

TRBV19	TRBD1	-	TRBJ1-5	TGTGCCAGTAGTCAAAACAGGGGGCAGGGCAATCAGCCCCAGCATTTT	CASSQNRGQGNQPQHF
TRBV5-1	-	-	TRBJ1-4	TGCGCCAGCAGCTTTCGGGCTTGGAGTGAAAAACTGTTTTTT	CASSFRAWSEKLFF
TRBV10-3	-	-	TRBJ1-1	TGTGCCATCAGCGAGGGACAGAACACTGAAGCTTTCTTT	CAISEGQNTEAFF
TRBV19	-	-	TRBJ1-1	TGTGCCAGTAGTATCAGGGACACTGAAGCTTTCTTT	CASSIRDTEAFF
TRBV18	-	-	TRBJ1-1	TGTGCCAGCTCACCGCGGGGAACAATGAACACTGAAGCTTTCTTT	CASSPRGTMNTEAFF
TRBV2	-	-	TRBJ2-3	TGTGCCAGCAAGCTACCTCTTGGCACAGATACGCAGTATTTT	CASKLPLGTDTQYF
TRBV14	-	-	TRBJ1-5	TGTGCCAGCAGCAGGGATGGTGTTCAGCCCCAGCATTTT	CASSRDGVQPQHF
TRBV27	TRBD2	-	TRBJ2-7	TGTGCCAGCAGTCCAGGGACTAGAGCCCACGAGCAGTACTTC	CASSPGTRAHEQYF
TRBV27	TRBD2	-	TRBJ2-7	TGTGCCAGCAGTTTACTAGCGGGAAACTACGAGCAGTACTTC	CASSLLAGNYEQYF
TRBV7-9	TRBD2	-	TRBJ2-5	TGTGCCAGCAGCTTCGGACTAGCGGGAAAAGAGACCCAGTACTTC	CASSFGLAGKETQYF
TRBV15	-	-	TRBJ1-2	TGTGCCACCCAGCTGGCAGGGGCCGTTTCTAATGGCTACACCTTC	CATQLAGAVSNGYTF
TRBV30	TRBD1	-	TRBJ1-4	TGTGCCTGGCATCGGGACAGGGTTGATGAAAAACTGTTTTTT	CAWHRDRVDEKLFF
TRBV15	TRBD2	-	TRBJ2-1	TGTGCCACCAGCCCAATGATAGCGGGAGGCGATGAGCAGTTCTTC	CATSPMIAGGDEQFF
TRBV9	-	-	TRBJ1-3	TGTGCCAGCAGCGGACACAGGGCCTCTGGAAACACCATATATTTT	CASSGHRASGNTIYF
TRBV30	-	-	TRBJ1-3	TGTGCATATACGTGGGGGCCTGGAAACACCATATATTTT	CAYTWGPGNTIYF
TRBV7-2	-	-	TRBJ2-7	TGTGCCAGCAGTTCCACCCACGGCTCCTACGAGCAGTACTTC	CASSSTHGSYEQYF
TRBV19	TRBD1	-	TRBJ1-2	TGTGCCAGTAGTATGGACAGGGCGAACGATTACTATGGCTACACCTTC	CASSMDRANDYYGYTF
TRBV28	-	-	TRBJ1-2	TGTGCCAGCACCTCTACATTAGGCTACACCTTC	CASTSTLGYTF
TRBV18	-	few	TRBJ1-1	TGTGCCAGCTCACCCTCAGACAGTGGGGTCACTGAAGCTTTCTTT	CASSPSDSGVTEAFF
TRBV5-6	-	-	TRBJ2-1	TGTGCCAGCAGCCTCGGACTCGACACCTCCTACAATGAGCAGTTCTTC	CASSLGLDTSYNEQFF
TRBV7-9	TRBD2	-	TRBJ2-1	TGTGCCAGCAGCCCCGGGACTAGCGGTGAGCAGTTCTTC	CASSPGTSGEQFF
TRBV4-3	TRBD1	-	TRBJ2-3	TGCGCCAGCAGCCTACAGACAGGGGGTAGTTCAGATACGCAGTATTTT	CASSLQTGGSSDTQYF
TRBV2	-	-	TRBJ2-2	TGTGCCAGCATGAGGTCCAGGGATGACACCGGGGAGCTGTTTTTT	CASMRSRDDTGELFF
TRBV6-5	TRBD1	-	TRBJ1-1	TGTGCCAGCAGCCGAAACACAGGGGGCACTGAAGCTTTCTTT	CASSRNTGGTEAFF
TRBV19	TRBD1	-	TRBJ2-6	TGTGCCAGTAGTATAGTAGATGGGACAGGGGGGCCTGGGGCCAACGTCCTGACTTTC	CASSIVDGTGGPGANVLTF
TRBV2	TRBD1	-	TRBJ1-1	TGTGCCAGCAGTGAATTCGTCCAGGGGGCGAGGGCTTTCTTT	CASSEFVQGARAFF
TRBV15	TRBD1	-	TRBJ2-5	TGTGCCACCAGCAGGTGGGACAGCCAAGAGACCCAGTACTTC	CATSRWDSQETQYF
TRBV5-1	-	-	TRBJ2-2	TGCGCCAGCAGCTTGAGTGGCAGCCCGAACACCGGGGAGCTGTTTTTT	CASSLSGSPNTGELFF
TRBV30	TRBD1	-	TRBJ1-1	TGTGCCTGGACCAGAGGACAGGGCCTCACTGAAGCTTTCTTT	CAWTRGQGLTEAFF
TRBV6-5	TRBD2	-	TRBJ2-5	TGTGCCAGCAGTTCTAGCGGGAGGTCGGTCCAAGAGACCCAGTACTTC	CASSSSGRSVQETQYF
TRBV18	-	-	TRBJ1-2	TGTGCCAGCTCACCACCTGCGGGCCCACAAATCCCTGGCTACACCTTC	CASSPPAGPQIPGYTF
TRBV7-8	-	-	TRBJ2-1	TGTGCCAGCAGCTTAGCCCTGGGGGAGCAGTTCTTC	CASSLALGEQFF
TRBV10-3	-	-	TRBJ1-3	TGTGCCATCAGTGGGACCGACAGATACTCTGGAAACACCATATATTTT	CAISGTDRYSGNTIYF
TRBV18	-	-	TRBJ1-6	TGTGCCAGCTCACCGACGTTCGTGGGCTCGCCGAATTCACCCCTCCACTTT	CASSPTFVGSPNSPLHF
TRBV30	-	-	TRBJ2-1	TGTGCCTGGAGTGTGGCGAATGAGCAGTTCTTC	CAWSVANEQFF
TRBV2	-	-	TRBJ1-1	TGTGCCAGCAGTGATAGCGGCAGTGGGAAAACTGAAGCTTTCTTT	CASSDSGSGKTEAFF
TRBV14	-	-	TRBJ2-5	TGTGCCAGCAGCCCTCAAGAGACCCAGTACTTC	CASSPQETQYF
TRBV10-1	TRBD2	-	TRBJ2-1	TGCGCCAGCAGCCGCGGACTAGCGGGCTACAATGAGCAGTTCTTC	CASSRGLAGYNEQFF
TRBV29-1	-	-	TRBJ1-2	TGCAGCGTTGAGGCTGGTGCCGATGGAGGCTACACCTTC	CSVEAGADGGYTF
TRBV7-2	-	-	TRBJ2-7	TGTGCCAGCAGCCAAAATATGCCGGGGACGGGGTCCTACGAGCAGTACTTC	CASSQNMPGTGSYEQYF
TRBV30	TRBD1	-	TRBJ2-7	TGTGCCTGGGGGACAGCCGTCCAGCAGTACTTC	CAWGTAVQQYF
TRBV27	-	few	TRBJ1-1	TGTGCCAGCAGCACCTTAGCGGGCACTGAAGCTTTCTTT	CASSTLAGTEAFF
TRBV4-1	TRBD1	once	TRBJ2-3	TGCGCCAGCAGCCTGATCCCGGGACAGGGCACAGATACGCAGTATTTT	CASSLIPGQGTDTQYF
TRBV11-3	-	-	TRBJ2-7	TGTGCCAGCAGCTTAGGTGAGGGAACCTCCTACGAGCAGTACTTC	CASSLGEGTSYEQYF
TRBV29-1	-	-	TRBJ2-1	TGCAGCGTTGACAGGGTCAATGAGCAGTTCTTC	CSVDRVNEQFF
TRBV28	-	-	TRBJ2-1	TGTGCCAGCGGAGACTACCAGTTCTTC	CASGDYQFF
TRBV4-3	-	-	TRBJ1-1	TGCGCCAGCAGCCAAGATCGTCGGGGCGAAGCTTTCTTT	CASSQDRRGEAFF
TRBV2	-	once	TRBJ2-7	TGTGCCAGCAGTGTGAGGGGCGACTTCTACGAGCAGTACTTC	CASSVRGDFYEQYF
TRBV7-2	TRBD2	-	TRBJ2-7	TGTGCCAGCAGCTTAGGGTTCGCGGGAGGGTCCTACGAGCAGTACTTC	CASSLGFAGGSYEQYF
TRBV18	-	-	TRBJ2-4	TGTGCCAGCTCACCACCGACGACAGGTGGGGTTGGAAACATTCAGTACTTC	CASSPPTTGGVGNIQYF
TRBV7-2	-	-	TRBJ2-1	TGTGCCAGCAGCTTAGGAGGGGGGCCTAATGAGCAGTTCTTC	CASSLGGGPNEQFF
TRBV29-1	-	-	TRBJ2-5	TGCAGCGTTGTTTTATACCAAGAGACCCAGTACTTC	CSVVLYQETQYF
TRBV19	TRBD1	-	TRBJ1-1	TGTGCCAGTAGTGCTGGGACAGGGAAGTGGAGTGAAGCTTTCTTT	CASSAGTGKWSEAFF
TRBV5-1	TRBD1	-	TRBJ2-5	TGCGCCAGCAGCTTGGTGCCCAGGGGGGAGACCCAGTACTTC	CASSLVPRGETQYF
TRBV5-4	-	-	TRBJ2-2	TGTGCCAGCAGCTTGCTCCACGTCAGTGGCACCGGGGAGCTGTTTTTT	CASSLLHVSGTGELFF
TRBV21-1	-	-	TRBJ2-5	TGTGCCAGCAGCAAAGAGGTCGGCAGAAAAGAGACCCAGTACTTC	CASSKEVGRKETQYF
TRBV5-6	-	few	TRBJ1-5	TGTGCCAGCAGCTTTGGGAAGGGTAGGAGCAATCAGCCCCAGCATTTT	CASSFGKGRSNQPQHF
TRBV25-1	-	-	TRBJ1-1	TGTGCCAGCAGTGAATATTCCCAGGCTGAAGCTTTCTTT	CASSEYSQAEAFF
TRBV7-2	TRBD2	-	TRBJ2-7	TGTGCCAGCAGCTTAGGACCTAGCGGGAGCTCCTACGAGCAGTACTTC	CASSLGPSGSSYEQYF